This T cell receptor beta chain comes out of a study of T-cell memory formation after mild COVID-19. TCRalpha and TCRbeta libraries used 5'RACE with constant-segment primers and UMIs. One entry per CDR3 protein results from TCRdb running MiXCR on the 5' RACE reads. Of fewer than 250,000 distinct CDR3 sequences in the sample, roughly a tenth were seen once. This clonotype came up a few times. The sample comprised PBMCs or a T cell subset sorted from them (not recorded which). The receptor was isolated from a man younger than 35 who had mild COVID-19 (a few samples of this study predate the infection). Cell type and time point are not known.

CDR3 loop: CASSQGTYGYTF. Written as DNA, the CDR3 is TGTGCCAGCAGCCAAGGGACATATGGCTACACCTTC. The chain uses TRBV5-6 and TRBJ1-2; D possibly corresponds to TRBD1 (6 bases). The CDR3 runs 12 residues. V was cut by 4 bases and J by 5 bases, with 9 bases left in between. The germline CDR1 and CDR2 sequences are SGHDT and YYEEEE.